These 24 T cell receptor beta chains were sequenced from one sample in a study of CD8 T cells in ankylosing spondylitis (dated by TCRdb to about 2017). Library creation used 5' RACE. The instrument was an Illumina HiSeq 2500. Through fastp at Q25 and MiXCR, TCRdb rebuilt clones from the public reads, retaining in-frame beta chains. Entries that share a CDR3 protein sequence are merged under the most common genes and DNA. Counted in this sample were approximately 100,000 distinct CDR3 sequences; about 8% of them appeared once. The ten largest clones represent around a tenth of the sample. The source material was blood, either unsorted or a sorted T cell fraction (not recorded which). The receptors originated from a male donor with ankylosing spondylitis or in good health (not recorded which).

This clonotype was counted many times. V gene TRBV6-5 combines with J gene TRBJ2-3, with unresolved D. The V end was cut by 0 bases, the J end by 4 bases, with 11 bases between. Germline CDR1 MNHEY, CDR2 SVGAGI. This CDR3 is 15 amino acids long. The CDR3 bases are TGTGCCAGCAGTTACTCGACGGGCGGCCCAGATACGCAGTATTTT. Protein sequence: CASSYSTGGPDTQYF.

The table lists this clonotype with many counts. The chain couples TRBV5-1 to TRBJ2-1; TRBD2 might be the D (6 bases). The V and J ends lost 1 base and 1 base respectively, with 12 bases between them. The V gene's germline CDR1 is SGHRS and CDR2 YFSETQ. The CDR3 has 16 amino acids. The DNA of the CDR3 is TGCGCCAGCAGCTTGTCGGCAGGGAGGTCCTACAATGAGCAGTTCTTC. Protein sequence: CASSLSAGRSYNEQFF.

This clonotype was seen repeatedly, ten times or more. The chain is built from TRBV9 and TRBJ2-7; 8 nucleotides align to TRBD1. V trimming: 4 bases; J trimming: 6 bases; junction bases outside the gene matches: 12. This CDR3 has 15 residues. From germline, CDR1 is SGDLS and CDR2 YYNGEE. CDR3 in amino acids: CASSSTTGVDLEQYF. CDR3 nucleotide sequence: TGTGCCAGCAGCTCAACGACAGGGGTGGATCTCGAGCAGTACTTC.

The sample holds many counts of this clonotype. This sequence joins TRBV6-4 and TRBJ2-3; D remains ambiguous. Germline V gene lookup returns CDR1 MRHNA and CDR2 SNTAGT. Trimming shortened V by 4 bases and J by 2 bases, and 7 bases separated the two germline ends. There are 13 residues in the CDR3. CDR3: CASSGKPTDTQYF. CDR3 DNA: TGTGCCAGCAGTGGAAAGCCCACAGATACGCAGTATTTT.

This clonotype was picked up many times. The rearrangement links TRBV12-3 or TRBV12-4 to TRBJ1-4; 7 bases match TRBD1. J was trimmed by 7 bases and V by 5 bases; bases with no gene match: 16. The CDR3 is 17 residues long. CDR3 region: CASSPRDSQSGGEKLFF. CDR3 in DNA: TGTGCCAGCAGTCCTCGGGACAGTCAAAGCGGTGGTGAAAAACTGTTTTTT.

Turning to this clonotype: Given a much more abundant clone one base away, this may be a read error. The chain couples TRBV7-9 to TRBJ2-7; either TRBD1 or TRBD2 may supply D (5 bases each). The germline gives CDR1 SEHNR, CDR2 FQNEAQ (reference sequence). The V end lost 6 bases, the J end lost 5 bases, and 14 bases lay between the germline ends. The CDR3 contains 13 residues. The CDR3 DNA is TGTGCCAGCAGACTACACGGGGACGACGAGCAGTACTTC. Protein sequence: CASRLHGDDEQYF.

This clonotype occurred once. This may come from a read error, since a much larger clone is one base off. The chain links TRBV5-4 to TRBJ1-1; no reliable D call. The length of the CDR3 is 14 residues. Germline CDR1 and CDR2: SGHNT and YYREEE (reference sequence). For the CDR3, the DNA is TGTGCCAGCAACTTGGTCGCTGGGAACACTGAAGCTTTCTTT. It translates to CASNLVAGNTEAFF.

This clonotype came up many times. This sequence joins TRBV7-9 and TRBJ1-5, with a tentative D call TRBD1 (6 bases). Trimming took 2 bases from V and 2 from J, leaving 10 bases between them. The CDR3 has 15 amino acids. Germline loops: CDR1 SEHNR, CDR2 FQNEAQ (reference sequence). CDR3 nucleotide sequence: TGTGCCAGCAGCTTAAAGGGGGACGGCAATCAGCCCCAGCATTTT. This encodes CASSLKGDGNQPQHF.

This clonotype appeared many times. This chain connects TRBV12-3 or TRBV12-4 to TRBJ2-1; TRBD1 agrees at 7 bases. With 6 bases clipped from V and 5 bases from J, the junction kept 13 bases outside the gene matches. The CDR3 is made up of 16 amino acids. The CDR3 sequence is CASSQKTGLIHNEQFF. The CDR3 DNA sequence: TGTGCCAGCAGCCAGAAGACAGGGTTGATACACAATGAGCAGTTCTTC.

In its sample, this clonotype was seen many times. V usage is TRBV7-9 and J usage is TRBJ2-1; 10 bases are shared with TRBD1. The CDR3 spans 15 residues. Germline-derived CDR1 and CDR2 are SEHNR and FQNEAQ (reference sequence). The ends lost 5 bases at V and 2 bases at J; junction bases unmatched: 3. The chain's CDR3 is CASSRGQGAYNEQFF. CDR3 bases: TGTGCCAGCAGCCGTGGACAGGGGGCCTACAATGAGCAGTTCTTC.

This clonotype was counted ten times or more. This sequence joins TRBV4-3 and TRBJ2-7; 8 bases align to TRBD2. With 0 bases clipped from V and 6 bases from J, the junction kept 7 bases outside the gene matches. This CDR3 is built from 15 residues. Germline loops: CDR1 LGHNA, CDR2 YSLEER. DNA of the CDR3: TGCGCCAGCAGCCAAGATGGTGCGGGGGGAGTCGAGCAGTACTTC. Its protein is CASSQDGAGGVEQYF.

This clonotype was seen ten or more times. Here the CDR3 DNA reads TGTGCCAGCAGCTTATCGTCAGGCGTAACCTCTGGAAACACCATATATTTT. Translating it yields CASSLSSGVTSGNTIYF. The rearrangement links TRBV7-2 to TRBJ1-3; D ambiguous. Looked up from germline, CDR1 is SGHTA and CDR2 is FQGNSA. Trimming stripped 2 bases from V and 0 bases from J, with 14 bases between. The length of the CDR3 is 17 residues.

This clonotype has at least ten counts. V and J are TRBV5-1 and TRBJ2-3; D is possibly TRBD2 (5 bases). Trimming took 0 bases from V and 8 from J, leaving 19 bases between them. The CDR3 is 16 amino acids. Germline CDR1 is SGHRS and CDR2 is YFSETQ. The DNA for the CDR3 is TGCGCCAGCAGCTTGGGAGGACTTGGTCTCGCTGCTACGCAGTATTTT. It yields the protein CASSLGGLGLAATQYF.

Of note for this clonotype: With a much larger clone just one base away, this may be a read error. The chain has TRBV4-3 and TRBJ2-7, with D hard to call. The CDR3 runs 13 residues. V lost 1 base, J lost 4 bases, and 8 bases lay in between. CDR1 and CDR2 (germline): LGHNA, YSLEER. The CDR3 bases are TGCGCCAGCAGCCAAGGGGTCCAATACGAGCAGTACTTC. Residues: CASSQGVQYEQYF.

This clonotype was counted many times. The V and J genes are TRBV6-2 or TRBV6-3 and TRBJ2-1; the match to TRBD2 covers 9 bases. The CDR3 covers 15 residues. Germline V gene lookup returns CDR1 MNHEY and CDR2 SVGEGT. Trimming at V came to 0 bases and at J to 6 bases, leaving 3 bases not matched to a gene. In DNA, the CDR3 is TGTGCCAGCAGTTACTCGGAGACTAGCGGCAATGAGCAGTTCTTC. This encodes CASSYSETSGNEQFF.

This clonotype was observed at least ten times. The CDR3 spells CASSKTGGREKLFF. The DNA for the CDR3 is TGTGCCAGCAGTAAAACAGGGGGCAGAGAAAAACTGTTTTTT. This chain uses TRBV12-3 or TRBV12-4 with TRBJ1-4; 9 bases match TRBD1. The J segment lost 8 bases and the V segment lost 5 bases, leaving 6 bases of the junction unmatched. The CDR3 is 14 residues long.

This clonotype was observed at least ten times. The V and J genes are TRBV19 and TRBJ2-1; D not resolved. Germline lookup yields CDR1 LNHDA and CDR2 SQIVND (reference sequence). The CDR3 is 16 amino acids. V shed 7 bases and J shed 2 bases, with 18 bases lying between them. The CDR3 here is CASKLNSLFAYNEQFF. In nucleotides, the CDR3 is TGTGCCAGTAAGTTGAATAGCCTTTTCGCCTACAATGAGCAGTTCTTC.

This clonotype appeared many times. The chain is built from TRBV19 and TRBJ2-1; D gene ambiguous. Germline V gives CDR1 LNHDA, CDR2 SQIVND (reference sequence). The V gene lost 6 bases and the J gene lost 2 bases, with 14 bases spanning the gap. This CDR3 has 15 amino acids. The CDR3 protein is CASSQTWSPYNEQFF. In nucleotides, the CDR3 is TGTGCCAGTAGCCAGACTTGGTCACCCTACAATGAGCAGTTCTTC.

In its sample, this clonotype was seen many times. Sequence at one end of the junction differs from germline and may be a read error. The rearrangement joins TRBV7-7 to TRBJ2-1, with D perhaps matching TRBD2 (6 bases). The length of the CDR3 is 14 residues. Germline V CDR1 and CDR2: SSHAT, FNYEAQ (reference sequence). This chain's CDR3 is CASSFDRGSVEQFF. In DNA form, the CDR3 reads TGTGCTAGCAGCTTTGATCGGGGGAGCGTTGAGCAGTTCTTC.

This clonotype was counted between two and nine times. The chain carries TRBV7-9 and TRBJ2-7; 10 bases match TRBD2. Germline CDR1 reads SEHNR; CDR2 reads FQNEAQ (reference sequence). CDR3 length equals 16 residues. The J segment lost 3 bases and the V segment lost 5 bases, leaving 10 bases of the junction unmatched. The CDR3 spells CASSRALAGAYYEQYF. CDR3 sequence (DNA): TGTGCCAGCAGCCGCGCCCTAGCGGGAGCATACTACGAGCAGTACTTC.

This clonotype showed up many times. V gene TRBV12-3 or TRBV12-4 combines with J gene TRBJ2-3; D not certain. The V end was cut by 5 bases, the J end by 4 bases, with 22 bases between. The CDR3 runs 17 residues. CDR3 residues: CASSLLRAVVDADTQYF. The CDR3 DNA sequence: TGTGCCAGCAGTCTCCTCCGGGCGGTAGTTGATGCAGATACGCAGTATTTT.

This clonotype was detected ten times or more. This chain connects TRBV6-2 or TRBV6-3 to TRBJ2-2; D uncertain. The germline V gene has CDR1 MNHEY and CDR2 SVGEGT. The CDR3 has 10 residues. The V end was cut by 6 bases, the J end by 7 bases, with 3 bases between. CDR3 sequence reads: CASSNGELFF. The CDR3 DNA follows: TGTGCCAGCAGCAACGGGGAGCTGTTTTTT.

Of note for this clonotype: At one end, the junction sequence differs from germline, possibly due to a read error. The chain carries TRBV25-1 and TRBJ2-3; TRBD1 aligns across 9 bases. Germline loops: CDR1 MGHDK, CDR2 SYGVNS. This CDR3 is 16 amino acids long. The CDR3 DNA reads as TGTGTCAGCAGTGCCCGGACAGGGGCGGGTACAGATACGCAGTATTTT. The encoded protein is CVSSARTGAGTDTQYF.

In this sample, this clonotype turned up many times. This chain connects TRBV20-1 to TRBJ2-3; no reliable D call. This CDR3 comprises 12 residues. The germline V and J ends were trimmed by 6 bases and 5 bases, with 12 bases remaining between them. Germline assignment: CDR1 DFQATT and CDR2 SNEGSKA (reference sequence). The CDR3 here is CSANLQEDTQYF. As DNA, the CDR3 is TGCAGTGCCAACCTTCAGGAAGATACGCAGTATTTT.